The entry below describes one TCR beta chain. Localized lung adenocarcinoma, a non-small cell lung cancer, affected the donors. This entry belongs to a study of CD4 and CD8 cells across lung adenocarcinoma regions. Germline lookup yields CDR1 WNHNN and CDR2 SYGVQD (reference sequence). The V gene end was trimmed by 4 bases and the J gene end by 10 bases; junction bases not matched to a gene: 0. The CDR3 contains 12 residues. TCRdb re-analysed the PCR reads in MiXCR, keeping a single row per CDR3 protein. The data hold 10,000 to 15,000 distinct CDR3 sequences, with approximately 56% observed a single time.

The source material was CD8+ T cells from the margin of a lung tumor. The chain is built from TRBV10-1 and TRBJ2-5, with 13 bases that match TRBD2. The TCR comes from a female donor with lung adenocarcinoma. The CD4 and CD8 labels of this study may be unreliable. The DNA for the CDR3 is TGCGCCAGCAGTGGACTAGCGGGAGGCCAGTACTTC. It specifies CASSGLAGGQYF.